The rows below give T cell receptor beta chains drawn from one sample of a study of T cell repertoires in cytomegalovirus infection. TCRdb ran MiXCR on the reads and lists one entry per CDR3 protein. The table includes approximately 750,000 distinct CDR3 sequences, roughly 36% detected once. Sequencing input: PBMCs. The receptor source for this set is a human donor in good health (CMV status not recorded). Some clones in this sample may be carry-over from other donors' samples. The CDR3 runs from the conserved cysteine through the conserved F or W. The D gene is left open where the match is weak. Expanded clones are given a class, and other clones once, few, many or no size at all.

CDR3 DNA: TGTGCCAGCAGTTTAAGGGTGGACGGAGTTCGTGGCTACACCTTC; CDR3 protein: CASSLRVDGVRGYTF; CDR3 length: 15; V gene: TRBV27; J gene: TRBJ1-2; D gene: .; clone size: .
CDR3 DNA: TGTGCCAGTACTAAGGGACTAGCGGGACCTCAAGGGCAGTATTTT; CDR3 protein: CASTKGLAGPQGQYF; CDR3 length: 15; V gene: TRBV19; J gene: TRBJ2-3; D gene: TRBD2; clone size: .
CDR3 DNA: TGTGCCAGCAGGCCTATACAGGGGGCTGGCGGGGAGCTGTTTTTT; CDR3 protein: CASRPIQGAGGELFF; CDR3 length: 15; V gene: TRBV6-8; J gene: TRBJ2-2; D gene: TRBD1; clone size: .
CDR3 DNA: TGTGCCAGCAGCTTAATGACAGAAAACATTCAGTACTTC; CDR3 protein: CASSLMTENIQYF; CDR3 length: 13; V gene: TRBV7-3; J gene: TRBJ2-4; D gene: .; clone size: few
CDR3 DNA: TGTGCCAGCAGTTTTCCAGGGGGAATCACCGGGGAGCTGTTTTTT; CDR3 protein: CASSFPGGITGELFF; CDR3 length: 15; V gene: TRBV28; J gene: TRBJ2-2; D gene: TRBD1; clone size: many
CDR3 DNA: TGTGCCAGCAGTTCCGCCCGGGGGGGGAAGAGGGTGGACGAGCAGTACTTC; CDR3 protein: CASSSARGGKRVDEQYF; CDR3 length: 17; V gene: TRBV28; J gene: TRBJ2-7; D gene: TRBD2; clone size: .
CDR3 DNA: TGTGCCAGCATCCCTGGGGGCTTTGGCGAAAAACTGTTTTTT; CDR3 protein: CASIPGGFGEKLFF; CDR3 length: 14; V gene: TRBV7-8; J gene: TRBJ1-4; D gene: .; clone size: few
CDR3 DNA: TGTGCCAGCAGTTACTCTCAGGCCCACGTCCTGACTTTC; CDR3 protein: CASSYSQAHVLTF; CDR3 length: 13; V gene: TRBV6-6; J gene: TRBJ2-6; D gene: .; clone size: few
CDR3 DNA: TGTGCCAGCAGCTCCAGCCCTCAGGTTATTCACGGCTACACCTTC; CDR3 protein: CASSSSPQVIHGYTF; CDR3 length: 15; V gene: TRBV7-3; J gene: TRBJ1-2; D gene: .; clone size: .
CDR3 DNA: TGTGCCAGCAGTTGGGTCTTGGGGACAGCCCAATTCAAAGAGACCCAGTACTTC; CDR3 protein: CASSWVLGTAQFKETQYF; CDR3 length: 18; V gene: TRBV6-6; J gene: TRBJ2-5; D gene: TRBD1; clone size: few
CDR3 DNA: TGCAGCGCCGGGCCCGTCCAGCTAGATGAGCAGTTCTTC; CDR3 protein: CSAGPVQLDEQFF; CDR3 length: 13; V gene: TRBV29-1; J gene: TRBJ2-1; D gene: .; clone size: .
CDR3 DNA: TGCGCCAGCAGCCAAGACCAGGCTGGCACAGATACGCAGTATTTT; CDR3 protein: CASSQDQAGTDTQYF; CDR3 length: 15; V gene: TRBV4-1; J gene: TRBJ2-3; D gene: .; clone size: many
CDR3 DNA: TGTGCCAGCAGTTTACGGAGCTCCCCAATAAATGAGCAGTTCTTC; CDR3 protein: CASSLRSSPINEQFF; CDR3 length: 15; V gene: TRBV12-3/TRBV12-4; J gene: TRBJ2-1; D gene: .; clone size: few
CDR3 DNA: TGTGCCAGCAGCCCGGAGCCAGGGAAGGAGACCCAGTACTTC; CDR3 protein: CASSPEPGKETQYF; CDR3 length: 14; V gene: TRBV5-4; J gene: TRBJ2-5; D gene: .; clone size: .
CDR3 DNA: TGTGCCATCAGTGAACATCCAGGCAACTATGGCTACACCTTC; CDR3 protein: CAISEHPGNYGYTF; CDR3 length: 14; V gene: TRBV10-3; J gene: TRBJ1-2; D gene: .; clone size: .
CDR3 DNA: TGTGCCAGCAGCACAGGGTATTCACCCCTCCACTTT; CDR3 protein: CASSTGYSPLHF; CDR3 length: 12; V gene: TRBV7-8; J gene: TRBJ1-6; D gene: .; clone size: .
CDR3 DNA: TGTGCCATCAGGGACAGGGAAGCCTACAATGAGCAGTTCTTC; CDR3 protein: CAIRDREAYNEQFF; CDR3 length: 14; V gene: TRBV10-3; J gene: TRBJ2-1; D gene: TRBD1; clone size: .
CDR3 DNA: TGTGCCAGCAGTCAGCATGTGGGGCTTAGCACAGATACGCAGTATTTT; CDR3 protein: CASSQHVGLSTDTQYF; CDR3 length: 16; V gene: TRBV6-5; J gene: TRBJ2-3; D gene: .; clone size: .
CDR3 DNA: TGTGCCAGCAGCTTAGAAGCGGGGAACAATGAGCAGTTCTTC; CDR3 protein: CASSLEAGNNEQFF; CDR3 length: 14; V gene: TRBV7-2; J gene: TRBJ2-1; D gene: TRBD2; clone size: .
CDR3 DNA: TGTGCCAGCATCTCCATGGGGGGGCAGCCCCAGCATTTT; CDR3 protein: CASISMGGQPQHF; CDR3 length: 13; V gene: TRBV6-6; J gene: TRBJ1-5; D gene: .; clone size: .